What follows are 12 T cell receptor beta chains derived from one specimen sequenced in a study of Tregs in tolerant kidney transplant recipients. Clones were read by immunoSEQ multiplex PCR, and TCRdb kept only the in-frame ones, dropping some. Of around 77,000 clones in the sample, under 98% are singletons; the top ten hold roughly 0.6%. The material was CD4+ T cells from blood, obtained before the transplant. These receptors came from a human donor who received a combined kidney and bone marrow transplant.

The chain is built from TRBV5-1 and TRBJ2-6; 8 bases agree with TRBD1. The CDR3 is 16 amino acids. The germline CDR1 and CDR2 sequences are SGHRS and YFSETQ. J was trimmed by 2 bases and V by 2 bases; bases with no gene match: 3. The CDR3 DNA reads as TGCGCCAGCAGCTTTCAGGGGGCGGCTGGGGCCAACGTCCTGACTTTC. It codes for CASSFQGAAGANVLTF.

This clone showed up just once. The genes are TRBV5-1 and TRBJ1-2, with D possibly matching TRBD1 (6 bases). Germline lookup yields CDR1 SGHRS and CDR2 YFSETQ. V was clipped by 0 bases and J by 0 bases, with 6 bases between them. The CDR3 has 14 residues. The CDR3 spells CASSLDRANYGYTF. DNA for the CDR3: TGCGCCAGCAGCTTGGACAGGGCTAACTATGGCTACACCTTC.

This sequence joins TRBV28 and TRBJ1-2, with 7 nucleotides matching TRBD1. Germline values: CDR1 MDHEN, CDR2 SYDVKM. The CDR3 runs to 14 residues. After removal of 5 bases from V and 6 bases from J, the junction contained 9 bases not matched to a gene. CDR3 in amino acids: CASSPAITGDGYTF. DNA of the CDR3: TGTGCCAGCAGTCCAGCCATTACAGGGGATGGCTACACCTTC.

This chain joins TRBV2 and TRBJ2-1; 7 bases are a match to TRBD1. The CDR3 loop spans 16 amino acids. Germline V CDR1 and CDR2: SNHLY, FYNNEI. Trimming removed 7 bases from V and 4 bases from J; junction bases left unmatched: 13. The CDR3 DNA reads TGTGCCAGCATCCCTAAAGGGGGCCCCTTTTACAATGAGCAGTTCTTC. As protein: CASIPKGGPFYNEQFF.

This clone was detected only once. This chain connects TRBV9 to TRBJ2-1; TRBD2 agrees at 10 bases. J gave up 7 bases and V 1 base, and 17 bases lay outside the gene matches. The CDR3 runs to 19 residues. Germline V gene data show CDR1 as SGDLS and CDR2 as YYNGEE. The CDR3 is CASSVLPPGLAGDGNEQFF. CDR3 sequence (DNA): TGTGCCAGCAGCGTACTCCCCCCTGGGCTAGCGGGAGACGGTAATGAGCAGTTCTTC.

V gene TRBV7-6 combines with J gene TRBJ2-1, with a weak D call TRBD2 (5 bases). Trimming pared 5 bases from V and 4 bases from J, leaving 9 bases between. This CDR3 is built from 13 residues. Germline-derived CDR1 and CDR2 are SGHVS and FNYEAQ. CDR3 sequence reads: CASSQPGYNEQFF. In DNA, the CDR3 is TGTGCCAGCAGCCAGCCGGGATACAATGAGCAGTTCTTC.

This chain joins TRBV7-9 and TRBJ2-7; 9 bases are a match to TRBD1. The V and J ends lost 4 bases and 3 bases, in that order; junction bases with no gene match: 4. CDR3 length: 14 residues. Per the germline V gene, CDR1 is SEHNR and CDR2 is FQNEAQ (reference sequence). The CDR3 DNA reads as TGTGCCAGCAGCTCCCCGGGACAGGGCTACGAGCAGTACTTC. Translation gives CASSSPGQGYEQYF.

The chain recombines TRBV28 with TRBJ1-6; the D is unclear. V lost 5 bases, J lost 0 bases, and 5 bases lay in between. The V gene's germline CDR1 is MDHEN and CDR2 SYDVKM. This CDR3 comprises 14 residues. CDR3 protein: CASSGSSYNSPLHF. The CDR3 DNA follows: TGTGCCAGCAGTGGTAGCTCCTATAATTCACCCCTCCACTTT.

This chain joins TRBV7-2 and TRBJ2-7; 11 positions match TRBD2. With V trimmed by 1 base and J by 2 bases, 4 bases remained unmatched. This CDR3 region has 16 residues. Germline values: CDR1 SGHTA, CDR2 FQGNSA. As DNA, the CDR3 is TGTGCCAGCAGCTTAGTCCTAGCGGGGGGTACCTACGAGCAGTACTTC. It codes for CASSLVLAGGTYEQYF.

The chain employs TRBV6-1 and TRBJ2-3; 9 bases match TRBD2. This CDR3 is built from 18 residues. The V segment lost 4 bases and the J segment 0 bases; nucleotides outside the gene matches: 11. Germline assignment: CDR1 MNHNS and CDR2 SASEGT. CDR3 residues: CASSGRRFSGGSTDTQYF. The CDR3 coding sequence is TGTGCCAGCAGTGGGAGGAGATTTAGCGGGGGAAGCACAGATACGCAGTATTTT.

This clone appeared once. V is TRBV6-1 and J is TRBJ1-4; D not resolved. Germline V lookup: CDR1 MNHNS, CDR2 SASEGT. V shed 2 bases and J shed 0 bases, with 13 bases lying between them. This CDR3 comprises 17 residues. The CDR3 DNA is TGTGCCAGCAGTGAATTGTGGGCTACGACAACTAATGAAAAACTGTTTTTT. The encoded protein is CASSELWATTTNEKLFF.

The chain combines TRBV25-1 with TRBJ1-6, with 7 positions matching TRBD1. Trimming cost V 1 base and J 9 bases; bases outside gene matches: 6. Germline lookup yields CDR1 MGHDK and CDR2 SYGVNS. This CDR3 spans 15 amino acids. The CDR3 region has the DNA TGTGCCAGCAGTGAATGGGCAGGGGGTAGTTCACCCCTCCACTTT. Translating it yields CASSEWAGGSSPLHF.